A single sample gave rise to the 10 T cell receptor beta chains below, sequenced in a study of T-cell memory formation after mild COVID-19. Via MiXCR, TCRdb re-called the 5' RACE reads, giving one row per CDR3 protein. The table lists 500,000 to 650,000 distinct CDR3 sequences, roughly 21% of them singletons. Specimen: PBMCs or a T cell subset sorted from them (not recorded which). The receptors here all came from an adult woman who had mild COVID-19 (a few samples of this study predate the infection). Cell type and time point are not known.

The chain has TRBV11-2 and TRBJ1-1; D is perhaps TRBD1 (5 bases). CDR3 length equals 14 residues. Trimming cost V 5 bases and J 1 base, with 11 bases left between them. CDR1 and CDR2 from the germline V gene are SGHAT and FQNNGV. CDR3 loop: CASSAVRENTEAFF. CDR3 in DNA: TGTGCCAGCAGCGCAGTCAGGGAGAACACTGAAGCTTTCTTT.

This clonotype was seen a handful of times. The CDR3 reads CASSIGGDGSTQYF. The CDR3 nucleotides are TGTGCCAGTAGTATTGGGGGCGATGGATCGACCCAGTACTTC. The chain links TRBV19 to TRBJ2-5, with D perhaps matching TRBD1 (6 bases). Germline V gene data show CDR1 as LNHDA and CDR2 as SQIVND (reference sequence). The CDR3 runs 14 residues. V was pared by 3 bases and J by 7 bases, with 15 bases between.

This clonotype was detected only a few times. The CDR3 sequence is CASSYSGGGASPAFF. The CDR3 nucleotides are TGTGCCAGCAGTTACTCCGGGGGGGGGGCATCCCCAGCTTTCTTT. This chain joins TRBV6-5 and TRBJ1-1; D might be TRBD1 (6 bases). V was clipped by 0 bases and J by 10 bases, with 18 bases between them. Germline-derived CDR1 and CDR2 are MNHEY and SVGAGI. The CDR3 extends over 15 amino acids.

This clonotype has ten or more counts. The chain couples TRBV27 to TRBJ2-1; TRBD2 aligns across 8 bases. The CDR3 loop spans 12 amino acids. Germline CDR1 is MNHEY and CDR2 is SMNVEV (reference sequence). Losses at the gene ends were 10 bases for V and 15 bases for J; bases not matched to a gene: 14. The CDR3 loop reads CATGTRGGGRFF. The CDR3 bases are TGTGCCACCGGGACTAGAGGGGGGGGTCGGTTCTTC.

This clonotype was observed at least ten times. The rearrangement links TRBV5-1 to TRBJ2-1; 11 nucleotides agree with TRBD2. The CDR3 consists of 16 residues. The trim removed 4 bases at V and 9 bases at J, leaving 12 bases unmatched. Per germline, CDR1 SGHRS and CDR2 YFSETQ. The CDR3 spells CASSPIAGGLKGEQFF. CDR3 DNA sequence: TGCGCCAGCAGCCCGATAGCGGGGGGGCTGAAGGGTGAGCAGTTCTTC. The full variable domain, rest sourced from reference TRBV5-1 and TRBJ2-1, is KAGVTQTPRYLIKTRGQQVTLSCSPISGHRSVSWYQQTPGQGLQFLFEYFSETQRNKGNFPGRFSGRQFSNSRSEMNVSTLELGDSALYLCASSPIAGGLKGEQFFGPGTRLTVL.

V and J are TRBV3-1 and TRBJ2-4; 10 nucleotides agree with TRBD1. The J segment lost 5 bases and the V segment lost 0 bases, leaving 4 bases of the junction unmatched. This CDR3 has 16 amino acids. Germline V gene sequence: CDR1 LGHDT, CDR2 YNNKEL (reference sequence). As DNA, the CDR3 is TGTGCCAGCAGCCAAGATGTCGGGACAGGGGAAAACATTCAGTACTTC. It specifies CASSQDVGTGENIQYF.

Details on this clonotype: The germline gene is not matched at one end of the junction; a read error may be the cause. The chain recombines TRBV15 with TRBJ2-1; TRBD1 matches 7 bases. Per the germline V gene, CDR1 is LNHNV and CDR2 is YYDKDF (reference sequence). This CDR3 contains 13 residues. The CDR3 coding sequence is TGTGCCACCAGCAGGGAACGACAGGGTTTTTTACACTTC. Amino acids: CATSRERQGFLHF. Supplemented by reference TRBV15 and TRBJ2-1, the full variable domain reads DAMVIQNPRYQVTQFGKPVTLSCSQTLNHNVMYWYQQKSSQAPKLLFHYYDKDFNNEADTPDNFQSRRPNTSFCFLDIRSPGLGDTAMYLCATSRERQGFLHFGPGTRLTVL.

J is TRBJ1-1 and V is TRBV12-3 or TRBV12-4; D remains unclear. V gave up 0 bases and J gave up 3 bases, with 8 bases separating them. This CDR3 contains 14 residues. The CDR3 loop is CASSLAYRYTEAFF. As DNA, the CDR3 is TGTGCCAGCAGTTTAGCATACCGGTACACTGAAGCTTTCTTT.

This clonotype was counted only a few times. The chain recombines TRBV24-1 with TRBJ2-2; 7 bases agree with TRBD1. The V gene's germline CDR1 is KGHDR and CDR2 SFDVKD. Trimming took 12 bases from V and 10 from J; bases not matched to a gene: 31. This CDR3 is built from 19 residues. Written as DNA, the CDR3 is TGTGCCCTAACCCCCCCCAGAGAGGGAAAGGACAGGACCTCTCTGGAGCTGTTTTTT. This encodes CALTPPREGKDRTSLELFF.

The table lists this clonotype with a count of one. The genes are TRBV25-1 and TRBJ1-1; 8 bases align to TRBD1. The CDR3 has 15 amino acids. After removal of 2 bases from V and 7 bases from J, the junction contained 9 bases not matched to a gene. CDR1 and CDR2 (germline): MGHDK, SYGVNS. CDR3 nucleotide sequence: TGTGCCAGCAGTGAACCGGACAGGGTTGGGAGTGAAGCTTTCTTT. Protein sequence: CASSEPDRVGSEAFF.